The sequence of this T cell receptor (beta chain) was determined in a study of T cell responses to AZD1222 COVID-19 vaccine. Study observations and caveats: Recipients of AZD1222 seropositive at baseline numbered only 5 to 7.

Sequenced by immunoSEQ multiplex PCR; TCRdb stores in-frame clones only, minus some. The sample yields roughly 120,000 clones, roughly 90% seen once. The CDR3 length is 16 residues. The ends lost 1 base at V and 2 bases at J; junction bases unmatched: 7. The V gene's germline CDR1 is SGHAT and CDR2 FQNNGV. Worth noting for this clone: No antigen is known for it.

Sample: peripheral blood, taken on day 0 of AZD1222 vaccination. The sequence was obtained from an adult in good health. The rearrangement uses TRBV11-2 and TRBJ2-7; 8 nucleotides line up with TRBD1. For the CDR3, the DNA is TGTGCCAGCAGCTTAGGTCGGGCAGGGGGCCCCTACGAGCAGTACTTC. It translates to CASSLGRAGGPYEQYF.